Below are 20 T cell receptor beta chains sequenced from a single sample in a study of cytomegalovirus exposure and HLA in healthy donors. The protocol was immunoSEQ multiplex PCR, while the TCRdb copy is restricted to in-frame clones and leaves out a portion. The data contain 65,000 or so clones, 85% to 95% of them seen just once; the ten biggest clones take up around 4.5%. The sample was PBMCs. These TCRs come from a man in his late teens or twenties in good health and CMV-seropositive.

The V and J genes are TRBV6-1 and TRBJ2-1; the match to TRBD2 covers 13 bases. The CDR3 consists of 15 residues. V was clipped by 4 bases and J by 6 bases; unmatched bases: 3. CDR1 MNHNS and CDR2 SASEGT come from the germline V gene. The CDR3 DNA follows: TGTGCCAGCAGTGGAACTAGCGGGGGGGTCAATGAGCAGTTCTTC. Translating gives CASSGTSGGVNEQFF.

This clone appeared a single time. The chain carries TRBV7-3 and TRBJ2-3, with 9 bases aligning to TRBD2. Germline V gene lookup returns CDR1 SGHTA and CDR2 FQGTGA. V gave up 4 bases and J gave up 8 bases; unmatched junction bases: 7. This CDR3 comprises 14 residues. This CDR3 reads CASSSLAGEGTQYF. CDR3 sequence (DNA): TGTGCCAGCAGCTCCTTAGCGGGAGAGGGTACGCAGTATTTT.

This rearrangement joins TRBV18 to TRBJ1-1; 7 bases line up with TRBD1. This CDR3 is 18 amino acids long. Per the germline V gene, CDR1 is KGHSH and CDR2 is LQKENI. V was pared by 1 base and J by 0 bases, with 11 bases of the junction left unmatched. In nucleotides, the CDR3 is TGTGCCAGCTCACCACAGACTGGGCAGGGGGTGGTGAACACTGAAGCTTTCTTT. Translation: CASSPQTGQGVVNTEAFF.

This clone was recorded once. The rearrangement joins TRBV27 to TRBJ2-3; D may be TRBD1 (6 bases). Trimming pared 5 bases from V and 0 bases from J, leaving 15 bases between. The germline V gene has CDR1 MNHEY and CDR2 SMNVEV (reference sequence). The CDR3 length is 16 residues. The CDR3 DNA reads as TGTGCCAGCAGTAAAATGACAGGTTCTAGCACAGATACGCAGTATTTT. This gives the protein CASSKMTGSSTDTQYF.

This rearrangement joins TRBV6-1 to TRBJ1-6, with D possibly TRBD1 on 5 matching bases. Germline V gene sequence: CDR1 MNHNS, CDR2 SASEGT. This CDR3 spans 14 amino acids. V was trimmed by 0 bases and J by 14 bases, leaving 14 bases between them. CDR3 sequence (DNA): TGTGCCAGCAGTGAAGCGCCGGCAGGGAGGACCCTCCACTTT. Amino acids: CASSEAPAGRTLHF.

The sample holds one count of this clone. The chain is built from TRBV12-5 and TRBJ1-3; 7 bases fit TRBD1. This CDR3 region has 17 residues. Germline V gene lookup returns CDR1 LGHNT and CDR2 FRNRAP. J was trimmed by 4 bases and V by 0 bases; bases with no gene match: 9. Here the CDR3 reads CASGLVRVTGQGNTIYF. The DNA of the CDR3 is TGTGCTAGTGGTTTGGTCAGAGTAACGGGACAGGGAAACACCATATATTTT.

The chain combines TRBV7-8 with TRBJ1-1; D remains unclear. Deletions cut 5 bases from V and 4 bases from J, with 20 bases between. CDR1 is SGHVS and CDR2 is FQNEAQ in the germline V gene. The CDR3 extends over 16 amino acids. CDR3 amino acids: CASSGGRPPMLTEAFF. The CDR3 DNA is TGTGCCAGCAGCGGAGGGCGGCCCCCAATGCTCACTGAAGCTTTCTTT.

The V call is TRBV5-4, the J call TRBJ2-1; 8 nucleotides match TRBD2. The trim removed 7 bases at V and 8 bases at J, leaving 11 bases unmatched. Germline V lookup: CDR1 SGHNT, CDR2 YYREEE (reference sequence). This CDR3 comprises 14 residues. CDR3 loop: CASQRESGSDEQFF. CDR3 bases: TGTGCCAGCCAAAGGGAAAGCGGGAGCGATGAGCAGTTCTTC.

The chain combines TRBV27 with TRBJ1-5; D possibly corresponds to TRBD1 (6 bases). The germline V gene encodes CDR1 MNHEY and CDR2 SMNVEV (reference sequence). The CDR3 contains 13 residues. Trimming stripped 5 bases from V and 6 bases from J, with 11 bases between. CDR3 coding DNA: TGTGCCAGCAGTGAAACAGGGTTTCAGCCCCAGCATTTT. Amino acids: CASSETGFQPQHF.

This chain links TRBV28 with TRBJ1-3, with TRBD1 matching 7 bases. The V gene end was trimmed by 2 bases and the J gene end by 9 bases; junction bases not matched to a gene: 16. The length of the CDR3 is 17 residues. Germline CDR1 is MDHEN and CDR2 is SYDVKM. The CDR3 loop is CASSLRGHKPTGGTIYF. In DNA, the CDR3 is TGTGCCAGCAGTTTAAGGGGGCACAAACCTACCGGAGGCACCATATATTTT.

The rearrangement uses TRBV19 and TRBJ1-5, with TRBD1 matching over 7 bases. With V trimmed by 2 bases and J by 3 bases, 4 bases remained unmatched. The CDR3 totals 15 residues. CDR1 is LNHDA, CDR2 SQIVND, per germline (reference sequence). This CDR3 reads CASSIRGQNNQPQHF. The DNA for the CDR3 is TGTGCCAGTAGTATAAGGGGACAGAACAATCAGCCCCAGCATTTT.

The rearrangement links TRBV6-1 to TRBJ2-1; tentative D call: TRBD1 (5 bases). Germline lookup yields CDR1 MNHNS and CDR2 SASEGT. V shed 10 bases and J shed 7 bases, with 17 bases lying between them. The CDR3 contains 13 residues. The CDR3 protein is CATNVIQANEQFF. The CDR3 region has the DNA TGTGCCACAAACGTAATACAGGCGAATGAGCAGTTCTTC.

The V and J genes are TRBV19 and TRBJ2-7; no firm D call. The germline V and J ends were trimmed by 2 bases and 3 bases, with 8 bases remaining between them. Germline V gene lookup returns CDR1 LNHDA and CDR2 SQIVND (reference sequence). The CDR3 runs to 13 residues. CDR3 amino acids: CASSIRLGYEQYF. CDR3 in DNA: TGTGCCAGTAGTATACGTCTCGGCTACGAGCAGTACTTC.

The table lists this clone with a count of one. The chain recombines TRBV6-5 with TRBJ2-7; TRBD1 might be the D (6 bases). Germline-derived CDR1 and CDR2 are MNHEY and SVGAGI. CDR3 length: 15 amino acids. V was trimmed by 5 bases and J by 3 bases, leaving 17 bases between them. CDR3 in amino acids: CASSVGQSFNYEQYF. In nucleotides, the CDR3 is TGTGCCAGCAGTGTGGGACAAAGCTTTAACTACGAGCAGTACTTC.

The V and J genes are TRBV11-3 and TRBJ1-1; 7 nucleotides match TRBD1. The CDR3 has 17 residues. Trimming at V came to 0 bases and at J to 0 bases, leaving 7 bases not matched to a gene. CDR1 SGHNT and CDR2 YENEEA come from the germline V gene. The CDR3 sequence is CASSLDAMGQMNTEAFF. The DNA for the CDR3 is TGTGCCAGCAGCTTAGATGCTATGGGACAGATGAACACTGAAGCTTTCTTT.

This chain connects TRBV6-5 to TRBJ1-1; D unclear. Trimming cost V 0 bases and J 4 bases, with 12 bases left between them. This CDR3 region has 15 residues. The germline V gene encodes CDR1 MNHEY and CDR2 SVGAGI. The CDR3 protein is CASSYSGVSGTEAFF. The CDR3 DNA sequence: TGTGCCAGCAGTTACTCCGGGGTCAGTGGCACTGAAGCTTTCTTT.

The chain joins TRBV28 to TRBJ1-2; 8 nucleotides match TRBD1. With V trimmed by 5 bases and J by 4 bases, 9 bases remained unmatched. Germline V CDR1 and CDR2: MDHEN, SYDVKM. CDR3 length: 15 residues. In DNA form, the CDR3 reads TGTGCCAGCAGTCCCACGGGACAGGTAGTCTATGGCTACACCTTC. It translates to CASSPTGQVVYGYTF.

This clone was seen a handful of times. The J gene is TRBJ2-7, the V gene TRBV2; TRBD1 matches at 8 bases. The CDR3 spans 14 residues. V trimming: 5 bases; J trimming: 0 bases; junction bases outside the gene matches: 3. Looked up from germline, CDR1 is SNHLY and CDR2 is FYNNEI. The CDR3 loop is CASSSGGLSYEQYF. CDR3 sequence (DNA): TGTGCCAGCAGTTCAGGGGGCCTCTCCTACGAGCAGTACTTC.

The chain has TRBV9 and TRBJ2-7; possible D gene TRBD1, 6 bases. The CDR3 extends over 16 amino acids. CDR1 and CDR2 (germline): SGDLS, YYNGEE. With 5 bases removed from V and 2 bases from J, the gap between germline ends came to 20 bases. The CDR3 sequence is CASSRRADRWTYEQYF. The CDR3 nucleotides read TGTGCCAGCAGTCGTAGGGCCGACAGGTGGACCTACGAGCAGTACTTC.

The V gene is TRBV9, the J gene TRBJ2-1; TRBD1 might be the D (5 bases). Germline V gene lookup returns CDR1 SGDLS and CDR2 YYNGEE. The CDR3 is made up of 15 amino acids. V gave up 4 bases and J gave up 7 bases, with 18 bases separating them. The CDR3 loop reads CASSPPSRAENEQFF. DNA for the CDR3: TGTGCCAGCAGCCCGCCGTCCAGGGCAGAAAATGAGCAGTTCTTC.